This record covers a single T cell receptor (beta chain). Its cognate antigen is unknown. The source of the sample is a study of T cells after yellow fever vaccination. At the level of the study: Fractions of low cell number were prepared using SMART-Seq v4 Ultra Low Input.

Study results and caveats: A faster peak, day 5 versus 15, was reached by the weaker secondary response. Overall, a small share of clonotypes was seen in both CD4 and CD8 compartments.

5'RACE template switching generated TCR cDNA, adding a universal primer site and UMIs. TCRdb re-analysed the 5' RACE reads in MiXCR, keeping a single row per CDR3 protein. The data show 620,000 or so distinct CDR3 sequences, roughly a sixth seen once. The sample here was PBMCs, taken 5 days after the first yellow fever vaccination. The source of this sequence is a man aged 18 to 29 who received the YFV17D yellow fever vaccine.

The CDR3 reads CASSRGQGVGGKNIQYF. The CDR3 nucleotides are TGTGCCAGCAGCCGCGGACAGGGCGTGGGTGGCAAAAACATTCAGTACTTC. The chain employs TRBV7-8 and TRBJ2-4; TRBD1 matches 8 bases. V was pared by 5 bases and J by 3 bases, with 12 bases of the junction left unmatched. Germline assignment: CDR1 SGHVS and CDR2 FQNEAQ. The CDR3 covers 17 residues.